Listed here are 15 T cell receptor beta chains from one sample, sequenced in a study of vaccination effects on CD4 cells after COVID-19. Sequencing used immunoSEQ multiplex PCR; TCRdb keeps in-frame clones, though not all of them. The top ten hold about 7.1% of the sample, which has 30,000 to 40,000 clones, 75% seen once. The authors isolated CD4+ T cells after roughly 10 days of culture. The person acquired a PCR-confirmed SARS-CoV-2 infection between March and December 2020. Each participant was given two doses of one vaccine (BNT162b2 or mRNA-1273). These receptors' targets are unknown. This sample comprised CD4+ T cells from PBMCs cultured without peptide, obtained after COVID-19 vaccination. The receptor source for this set is a human donor who had a prior SARS-CoV-2 infection.

The table lists this clone with a few counts. The chain uses TRBV7-9 and TRBJ2-7; 9 bases are shared with TRBD2. The CDR3 has 18 residues. V lost 1 base and J lost 0; bases outside the gene matches: 10. Germline V gene sequence: CDR1 SEHNR, CDR2 FQNEAQ (reference sequence). DNA for the CDR3: TGTGCCAGCAGCTTAGAGTTCGGCGGGAGGGCGAGCTCCTACGAGCAGTACTTC. This gives the protein CASSLEFGGRASSYEQYF. The complete variable domain, with remaining parts taken from reference TRBV7-9 and TRBJ2-7, reads DTGVSQNPRHKITKRGQNVTFRCDPISEHNRLYWYRQTLGQGPEFLTYFQNEAQLEKSRLLSDRFSAERPKGSFSTLEIQRTEQGDSAMYLCASSLEFGGRASSYEQYFGPGTRLTVT.

The chain links TRBV11-2 to TRBJ2-3; TRBD2 might be the D (5 bases). Trimming stripped 7 bases from V and 7 bases from J, with 12 bases between. Germline V gene lookup returns CDR1 SGHAT and CDR2 FQNNGV. The CDR3 length is 12 residues. CDR3 DNA sequence: TGTGCCAGCAACTCGGGGTTACATACGCAGTATTTT. Encoded protein: CASNSGLHTQYF.

The genes are TRBV4-3 and TRBJ1-1, with no clear D. The CDR3 has 15 amino acids. V lost 0 bases and J lost 3, with 11 bases in between. Germline V gene data show CDR1 as LGHNA and CDR2 as YSLEER. CDR3 in amino acids: CASSQDLYRDTEAFF. CDR3 nucleotides: TGCGCCAGCAGCCAAGATTTGTACAGAGACACTGAAGCTTTCTTT.

In this sample, this clone turned up once. V gene TRBV5-1 combines with J gene TRBJ2-7, with 9 bases identical to TRBD1. This CDR3 spans 14 amino acids. CDR1 and CDR2 from the germline V gene are SGHRS and YFSETQ. After removal of 2 bases from V and 2 bases from J, the junction contained 2 bases not matched to a gene. CDR3 DNA sequence: TGCGCCAGCAGCTTAGGGGACAGGGCCTACGAGCAGTACTTC. This encodes CASSLGDRAYEQYF.

The V call is TRBV5-4, the J call TRBJ1-1; D might be TRBD1 (6 bases). From germline, CDR1 is SGHNT and CDR2 YYREEE (reference sequence). The V end lost 4 bases, the J end lost 1 base, and 11 bases lay between the germline ends. The CDR3 covers 14 residues. CDR3 protein: CASSRQGRNTEAFF. The DNA for the CDR3 is TGTGCCAGCAGCCGCCAGGGGAGGAACACTGAAGCTTTCTTT.

This clone was seen more than once but under ten times. This chain links TRBV7-2 with TRBJ2-2, with D perhaps matching TRBD1 (5 bases). This CDR3 region has 16 residues. The germline V gene has CDR1 SGHTA and CDR2 FQGNSA. The V gene lost 7 bases and the J gene lost 4 bases, with 19 bases spanning the gap. CDR3 bases: TGTGCCAGCACCCTTGGGGCCTTCTTGGGCACCGGGGAGCTGTTTTTT. Residues: CASTLGAFLGTGELFF.

To note about this clone: A read error may produce the germline difference seen at one junction end. In DNA, the CDR3 is TGCGCCGGCAGCGTACTAGCGGGAGTTCCCTACGAGCAGTACTTC. Amino acids: CAGSVLAGVPYEQYF. The rearrangement joins TRBV5-1 to TRBJ2-7; TRBD2 matches 11 bases. The CDR3 has 15 residues. Germline V lookup: CDR1 SGHRS, CDR2 YFSETQ.

This rearrangement joins TRBV5-6 to TRBJ2-5; possibly TRBD2 for D (6 bases). V was shortened by 1 base and J by 7 bases, with 20 bases between the two germline ends. The CDR3 extends over 16 amino acids. Germline assignment: CDR1 SGHDT and CDR2 YYEEEE. This CDR3 is CASSLYTSHNLMTQYF. In DNA form, the CDR3 reads TGTGCCAGCAGCTTGTATACTAGCCACAACCTTATGACCCAGTACTTC.

This sequence joins TRBV18 and TRBJ2-7; the D is unclear. V lost 3 bases and J lost 0, with 12 bases in between. The CDR3 is 15 amino acids. Looked up from germline, CDR1 is KGHSH and CDR2 is LQKENI. CDR3 loop: CASSPDSPSSYEQYF. The CDR3 nucleotides are TGTGCCAGCTCACCGGATAGCCCTTCCTCCTACGAGCAGTACTTC. The variable domain in full, with the rest retrieved from reference TRBV18 and TRBJ2-7, is NAGVMQNPRHLVRRRGQEARLRCSPMKGHSHVYWYRQLPEEGLKFMVYLQKENIIDESGMPKERFSAEFPKEGPSILRIQQVVRGDSAAYFCASSPDSPSSYEQYFGPGTRLTVT.

This clone was counted a few times. The gene calls are TRBV9 and TRBJ1-2; 7 bases agree with TRBD1. Germline trimming cut 3 bases from V and 4 bases from J; bases unmatched to any gene: 6. This CDR3 region has 14 residues. CDR1 is SGDLS, CDR2 YYNGEE, per germline. The chain's CDR3 is CASSEAGTAYGYTF. DNA of the CDR3: TGTGCCAGCAGCGAGGCCGGGACAGCCTATGGCTACACCTTC.

V usage is TRBV7-9 and J usage is TRBJ2-1, with D possibly being TRBD1 (6 bases). The CDR3 runs 16 residues. V shed 1 base and J shed 4 bases, with 14 bases lying between them. CDR1 is SEHNR, CDR2 FQNEAQ, per germline (reference sequence). In DNA form, the CDR3 reads TGTGCCAGCAGCTTAGTAGGTCAAAGGGGGTACAATGAGCAGTTCTTC. Protein: CASSLVGQRGYNEQFF. The variable domain in full, with the rest retrieved from reference TRBV7-9 and TRBJ2-1, is DTGVSQNPRHKITKRGQNVTFRCDPISEHNRLYWYRQTLGQGPEFLTYFQNEAQLEKSRLLSDRFSAERPKGSFSTLEIQRTEQGDSAMYLCASSLVGQRGYNEQFFGPGTRLTVL.

The chain joins TRBV18 to TRBJ2-1; 7 bases align to TRBD2. This CDR3 has 14 amino acids. Germline V gene lookup returns CDR1 KGHSH and CDR2 LQKENI. V dropped 6 bases and J dropped 5; count of bases not matched to a gene: 7. The DNA for the CDR3 is TGTGCCAGCTCGCGGGGAGGGACTAACAATGAGCAGTTCTTC. Protein product: CASSRGGTNNEQFF.

The chain recombines TRBV7-9 with TRBJ1-2; 10 bases map to TRBD1. Unmatched junction bases numbered 4, after V lost 4 bases and J lost 2 bases. CDR1 and CDR2 (germline): SEHNR, FQNEAQ (reference sequence). There are 15 residues in the CDR3. The CDR3 DNA reads TGTGCCAGCAGCTCAGGGACAGGGGAGAACTATGGCTACACCTTC. This gives the protein CASSSGTGENYGYTF.

The sample holds one count of this clone. The chain combines TRBV28 with TRBJ2-7; 8 bases align to TRBD2. This CDR3 region has 14 residues. Trimming cost V 3 bases and J 2 bases; bases outside gene matches: 3. Per the germline V gene, CDR1 is MDHEN and CDR2 is SYDVKM. CDR3 coding DNA: TGTGCCAGCAGTTTGCTAGCGGGTACCTACGAGCAGTACTTC. Translation: CASSLLAGTYEQYF.

The chain employs TRBV6-5 and TRBJ2-3; D remains ambiguous. The CDR3 spans 11 residues. Trimming removed 2 bases from V and 6 bases from J, with 3 bases in between. From germline, CDR1 is MNHEY and CDR2 SVGAGI. In nucleotides, the CDR3 is TGTGCCAGCAGTTACGAGGATACGCAGTATTTT. It is translated as CASSYEDTQYF.